Here is one T cell receptor beta chain with its context. Its antigen is currently unknown. The data belong to a study of T cell repertoires in cytomegalovirus infection. As for the study in general: Indications came from public TCR beta signatures; they pointed to CMV infection and to a matching HLA type.

TCRdb re-derived calls from the reads in MiXCR, one entry per CDR3 protein. The data contain 160,000 or so distinct CDR3 sequences, about 20% of them singletons. V shed 5 bases, J shed 8 bases, and the junction held 13 bases outside the gene matches. In germline, CDR1 is SGHTA, CDR2 FQGNSA. CDR3 length: 15 amino acids. The sequence derives from a human donor in good health (CMV status not recorded). Some clones in this sample may be carry-over from other donors' samples. The rearrangement links TRBV7-2 to TRBJ1-2; 8 positions match TRBD1. The starting material was CD8+ T cells from cultured PBMCs, obtained from culture after CMV antigen stimulation. The CDR3: CASSEVTGQGFGYTF. The DNA of the CDR3 is TGTGCCAGCAGCGAAGTAACCGGACAGGGCTTCGGCTACACCTTC.